The 14 T cell receptor beta chains below all came from one sample that was sequenced in a study of vaccination and CD4 T cells after COVID-19. These TCRs' antigens remain unknown. Cultured CD4+ T cell DNA underwent sequencing with the Oncomine TCR Beta short-read assay. Each CDR3 protein gets one entry after TCRdb re-called the PCR reads with MiXCR. Of 20,000 to 25,000 distinct CDR3 sequences in the sample, approximately 70% were seen once. Noted treatment: approximately 10-day PBMC culture with coronavirus spike peptide pools or control peptides (ViraFEST assay). The sample consisted of CD4+ T cells from blood, cultured in vitro. The receptors shown here come from a human donor who had recovered from COVID-19.

V is TRBV27 and J is TRBJ1-2; a weak D match, TRBD1 (5 bases). CDR1 and CDR2 (germline): MNHEY, SMNVEV (reference sequence). Deletions cut 3 bases from V and 8 bases from J, with 13 bases between. This CDR3 comprises 13 residues. Here the CDR3 reads CASSFRGVGGYTF. CDR3 coding DNA: TGTGCCAGCAGTTTTCGGGGGGTCGGAGGCTACACCTTC.

V usage is TRBV30 and J usage is TRBJ2-6, with TRBD1 as a possible D gene (6 bases). Germline CDR1 and CDR2: GTSNPN and SVGIG (reference sequence). The CDR3 consists of 16 residues. Between the trimmed V and J ends, which lost 4 bases and 2 bases, there was a span of 15 bases. CDR3 sequence: CAWTGTKTPGANVLTF. CDR3 coding DNA: TGTGCCTGGACCGGGACAAAGACCCCTGGGGCCAACGTCCTGACTTTC.

The chain couples TRBV10-3 to TRBJ2-1, with 9 bases matching TRBD1. Germline loops: CDR1 ENHRY, CDR2 SYGVKD. The CDR3 is made up of 14 amino acids. Losses at the gene ends were 2 bases for V and 9 bases for J; bases not matched to a gene: 5. In DNA form, the CDR3 reads TGTGCCATCAGTGAGGGACAGGGGATCGGTGAGCAGTTCTTC. This translates into CAISEGQGIGEQFF.

This clonotype appeared a few times. The chain couples TRBV15 to TRBJ2-5; 12 bases match TRBD1. This CDR3 region has 18 residues. J lost 5 bases, V lost 0 bases, and 10 bases had no gene match. CDR1 and CDR2 (germline): LNHNV, YYDKDF (reference sequence). The CDR3 reads CATSRDMAGTGGGETQYF. Written as DNA, the CDR3 is TGTGCCACCAGCAGAGATATGGCCGGGACAGGGGGCGGGGAGACCCAGTACTTC.

This sequence joins TRBV30 and TRBJ1-1; possible D gene TRBD1, 5 bases. V shed 4 bases and J shed 6 bases, with 18 bases lying between them. This CDR3 is built from 14 residues. Per the germline V gene, CDR1 is GTSNPN and CDR2 is SVGIG (reference sequence). CDR3 loop: CAWNRRSRGAEAFF. The CDR3, as DNA: TGTGCCTGGAACAGGCGGTCTCGAGGCGCTGAAGCTTTCTTT.

The chain employs TRBV15 and TRBJ1-2, with D perhaps matching TRBD1 (5 bases). CDR1 and CDR2 from the germline V gene are LNHNV and YYDKDF (reference sequence). CDR3 length: 14 amino acids. Trimming left V 2 bases short and J 8 bases short, with 15 bases between. CDR3 loop: CATSRQGGIGGYTF. The CDR3, as DNA: TGTGCCACCAGCAGACAGGGCGGGATTGGGGGCTACACCTTC.

CDR3: CATSSRSYGYTF. The CDR3 DNA sequence: TGTGCCACCAGCAGCCGAAGCTATGGCTACACCTTC. The chain couples TRBV15 to TRBJ1-2; D gene uncertain. The CDR3 has 12 residues. V lost 3 bases and J 4 bases, leaving 6 bases between the germline ends. The germline V gene encodes CDR1 LNHNV and CDR2 YYDKDF (reference sequence).

The V and J genes are TRBV2 and TRBJ1-2; the match to TRBD1 covers 7 bases. The length of the CDR3 is 13 residues. The germline CDR1 and CDR2 sequences are SNHLY and FYNNEI. Unmatched junction bases numbered 5, after V lost 7 bases and J lost 3 bases. The CDR3 here is CASNQGQHYGYTF. CDR3 coding DNA: TGTGCCAGCAACCAGGGACAGCACTATGGCTACACCTTC.

This clonotype appeared a few times. The chain links TRBV25-1 to TRBJ1-2, with TRBD1 matching over 9 bases. V dropped 6 bases and J dropped 11; count of bases not matched to a gene: 10. The length of the CDR3 is 13 residues. Germline V gene sequence: CDR1 MGHDK, CDR2 SYGVNS. The CDR3 loop is CASSKTGGGGYTF. CDR3 coding DNA: TGTGCCAGCAGCAAAACAGGGGGCGGTGGTTACACCTTC.

The chain is built from TRBV11-1 and TRBJ2-3; TRBD1 matches at 7 bases. The CDR3 sequence is 15 residues long. Germline CDR1 is SGHAT and CDR2 is FQDESV (reference sequence). V shed 5 bases and J 2 bases; nucleotides not matched to a gene: 7. The CDR3 nucleotides read TGTGCCAGCAGCACCCGACAGGGCCCCACAGATACGCAGTATTTT. This gives the protein CASSTRQGPTDTQYF.

J is TRBJ1-2 and V is TRBV28, with 8 nucleotides matching TRBD1. V lost 5 bases, J lost 5 bases, and 7 bases stayed unmatched. The CDR3 spans 14 residues. Germline V gene lookup returns CDR1 MDHEN and CDR2 SYDVKM. The CDR3 sequence is CASSTTGGGYGYTF. CDR3 nucleotide sequence: TGTGCCAGCAGTACAACAGGGGGGGGATATGGCTACACCTTC.

The sample holds a few counts of this clonotype. Here the CDR3 DNA reads TGTGCCAGCAGGCCGGGACAGGGGATTAGCAATCAGCCCCAGCATTTT. This sequence encodes CASRPGQGISNQPQHF. The chain employs TRBV2 and TRBJ1-5; 10 bases align to TRBD1. The length of the CDR3 is 16 residues. Germline CDR1 is SNHLY and CDR2 is FYNNEI. The junction had 5 bases not matched to a gene; V was cut back by 6 bases and J by 0 bases.

CDR3 in amino acids: CASSLEPAYEQYF. CDR3 nucleotides: TGTGCCAGCAGTTTAGAACCCGCCTACGAGCAGTACTTC. The V call is TRBV27, the J call TRBJ2-7, with D unclear. The germline V gene encodes CDR1 MNHEY and CDR2 SMNVEV (reference sequence). The CDR3 is made up of 13 amino acids. Trimming shortened V by 2 bases and J by 2 bases, and 7 bases separated the two germline ends.

The chain links TRBV5-1 to TRBJ2-2; 9 bases agree with TRBD1. This CDR3 region has 13 residues. The J segment lost 5 bases and the V segment lost 7 bases, leaving 3 bases of the junction unmatched. Germline CDR1 reads SGHRS; CDR2 reads YFSETQ. Written as DNA, the CDR3 is TGCGCCAGCGGGGACAGGGTGACCGGGGAGCTGTTTTTT. Its protein is CASGDRVTGELFF.